Each of the 31 T cell receptor beta chains below was sequenced from the same sample in a study of spatial heterogeneity in lung cancer. One entry per CDR3 protein, called by TCRdb with MiXCR from the 5' RACE reads. The sample records some 64,000 distinct CDR3 sequences, about 8% being singletons. The time point is: sample taken at primary tumor resection. Material for sequencing was whole RNA from tumor, nontumor lung or frozen PBMC, left unsorted. The specimen was PBMCs, collected at surgery. The receptors were sampled from a female donor with early-stage non-small cell lung cancer.

The chain is built from TRBV6-1 and TRBJ2-3; tentatively, D is TRBD1 (5 bases). This CDR3 is 15 amino acids long. Germline V gives CDR1 MNHNS, CDR2 SASEGT. With 4 bases removed from V and 0 bases from J, the gap between germline ends came to 11 bases. CDR3 DNA: TGTGCCAGCAGTGGGACACGGCGAAGCACAGATACGCAGTATTTT. It yields the protein CASSGTRRSTDTQYF.

This clonotype was detected many times. The chain links TRBV5-1 to TRBJ2-3; D not certain. V shed 5 bases and J shed 0 bases, with 4 bases lying between them. The length of the CDR3 is 12 residues. CDR1 and CDR2 from the germline V gene are SGHRS and YFSETQ. The DNA for the CDR3 is TGCGCCAGCAGGCTGAGCACAGATACGCAGTATTTT. It encodes CASRLSTDTQYF.

This clonotype was seen only a few times. The chain is built from TRBV24-1 and TRBJ1-2; tentative D call: TRBD1 (6 bases). The CDR3 extends over 13 amino acids. Trimming stripped 5 bases from V and 6 bases from J, with 12 bases between. Per the germline V gene, CDR1 is KGHDR and CDR2 is SFDVKD. The CDR3 protein is CATSASGGHGYTF. The DNA for the CDR3 is TGTGCCACCAGTGCGAGTGGGGGGCATGGCTACACCTTC.

Note on this clonotype: This CDR3 is missing its conserved last phenylalanine or tryptophan, likely due to a read error. The chain has TRBV28 and TRBJ2-3; D is perhaps TRBD1 or TRBD2 (5 bases each). V gave up 2 bases and J gave up 4 bases, with 10 bases separating them. This CDR3 spans 14 amino acids. CDR1 and CDR2 from the germline V gene are MDHEN and SYDVKM. CDR3 protein: CASSLDRGPDTQYL. The DNA of the CDR3 is TGTGCCAGCAGTTTAGATCGGGGCCCAGATACGCAGTATTTA.

This clonotype was detected only a few times. The chain is built from TRBV25-1 and TRBJ1-1; the D gene is possibly TRBD1 (5 bases). The V gene's germline CDR1 is MGHDK and CDR2 SYGVNS. The CDR3 spans 15 residues. V gave up 5 bases and J gave up 7 bases, with 20 bases separating them. The CDR3 coding sequence is TGTGCCAGCAGTCCTCTCAGGACGCCGGGGGTTGAAGCTTTCTTT. It yields the protein CASSPLRTPGVEAFF.

Many counts were recorded for this clonotype. V gene TRBV7-9 combines with J gene TRBJ1-1; D is undetermined. The germline V and J ends were trimmed by 4 bases and 4 bases, with 10 bases remaining between them. There are 13 residues in the CDR3. Germline V CDR1 and CDR2: SEHNR, FQNEAQ (reference sequence). The CDR3 DNA is TGTGCCAGCAGCTCGATAGCGGCCACTGAAGCTTTCTTT. This sequence encodes CASSSIAATEAFF.

This clonotype was picked up a small number of times. This chain uses TRBV7-9 with TRBJ2-5; tentative D call: TRBD2 (5 bases). CDR1 SEHNR and CDR2 FQNEAQ come from the germline V gene (reference sequence). V was cut by 7 bases and J by 3 bases, with 21 bases left in between. The CDR3 has 16 residues. The CDR3 nucleotides are TGTGCCAGCACCTGGAATCGTCGGGGAGTGGAAGAGACCCAGTACTTC. Amino acids: CASTWNRRGVEETQYF.

This clonotype was detected many times. The chain is built from TRBV2 and TRBJ2-1; TRBD2 aligns across 16 bases. The V gene end was trimmed by 6 bases and the J gene end by 5 bases; junction bases not matched to a gene: 4. Germline V lookup: CDR1 SNHLY, CDR2 FYNNEI. This CDR3 contains 16 residues. The CDR3 DNA reads TGTGCCAGCAGCGGGACTAGCGGGAGGGGGAACAATGAGCAGTTCTTC. It is translated as CASSGTSGRGNNEQFF.

The gene calls are TRBV19 and TRBJ1-5; D gene ambiguous. Trimming pared 7 bases from V and 3 bases from J, leaving 13 bases between. The germline V gene encodes CDR1 LNHDA and CDR2 SQIVND (reference sequence). The CDR3 spans 14 residues. The CDR3 sequence is CASNPRNVNQPQHF. In DNA form, the CDR3 reads TGTGCCAGTAACCCTCGGAACGTCAATCAGCCCCAGCATTTT. Variable domain in full (rest from reference TRBV19 and TRBJ1-5): DGGITQSPKYLFRKEGQNVTLSCEQNLNHDAMYWYRQDPGQGLRLIYYSQIVNDFQKGDIAEGYSVSREKKESFPLTVTSAQKNPTAFYLCASNPRNVNQPQHFGDGTRLSIL.

This clonotype was detected many times. The chain recombines TRBV28 with TRBJ1-5, with D maybe TRBD1 (6 bases). Germline lookup yields CDR1 MDHEN and CDR2 SYDVKM. The V end lost 6 bases, the J end lost 5 bases, and 11 bases lay between the germline ends. The CDR3 runs to 13 residues. This CDR3 is CASSWTEDQPQHF. The CDR3 DNA is TGTGCCAGCAGCTGGACAGAGGATCAGCCCCAGCATTTT.

This chain uses TRBV24-1 with TRBJ1-2, with a possible D match to TRBD1 (6 bases). The CDR3 loop spans 13 amino acids. The germline gives CDR1 KGHDR, CDR2 SFDVKD. V lost 4 bases and J lost 5, with 10 bases in between. The CDR3 sequence is CATSENRDYGYTF. The CDR3 DNA reads TGTGCCACCAGTGAGAACAGGGATTATGGCTACACCTTC.

This clonotype was recorded many times. J is TRBJ1-5 and V is TRBV7-9; 7 nucleotides align to TRBD1. With 3 bases clipped from V and 3 bases from J, the junction kept 2 bases outside the gene matches. There are 14 residues in the CDR3. Per germline, CDR1 SEHNR and CDR2 FQNEAQ (reference sequence). The DNA for the CDR3 is TGTGCCAGCAGCTTCGGGACAGACAATCAGCCCCAGCATTTT. Its protein product is CASSFGTDNQPQHF.

Ten or more counts support this clonotype. The chain recombines TRBV9 with TRBJ2-1; no reliable D call. Germline CDR1 is SGDLS and CDR2 is YYNGEE. V gave up 3 bases and J gave up 7 bases, with 14 bases separating them. The CDR3 contains 14 residues. DNA of the CDR3: TGTGCCAGCAGCGGTAGAGGTAGCCGGAATGAGCAGTTCTTC. It yields the protein CASSGRGSRNEQFF. The full variable domain, rest sourced from reference TRBV9 and TRBJ2-1, is DSGVTQTPKHLITATGQRVTLRCSPRSGDLSVYWYQQSLDQGLQFLIQYYNGEERAKGNILERFSAQQFPDLHSELNLSSLELGDSALYFCASSGRGSRNEQFFGPGTRLTVL.

This clonotype was observed many times. This rearrangement joins TRBV11-2 to TRBJ2-7, with TRBD1 identical over 10 bases. The CDR3 is 14 amino acids. The trim removed 5 bases at V and 5 bases at J, leaving 6 bases unmatched. CDR1 and CDR2 from the germline V gene are SGHAT and FQNNGV. The CDR3 DNA reads as TGTGCCAGCAGCCCGGGGACAGGGGATCACGAGCAGTACGTC. It translates to CASSPGTGDHEQYV.

V gene TRBV5-4 combines with J gene TRBJ2-7; perhaps TRBD1 as D (6 bases). The CDR3 is 13 residues long. Trimming stripped 3 bases from V and 6 bases from J, with 13 bases between. From germline, CDR1 is SGHNT and CDR2 YYREEE (reference sequence). CDR3 protein: CASSWGTSSEQYV. The CDR3 nucleotides are TGTGCCAGCAGCTGGGGGACAAGTAGCGAGCAGTACGTC.

This clonotype was observed a handful of times. The V and J genes are TRBV9 and TRBJ2-1; no clear D gene. Germline CDR1 and CDR2: SGDLS and YYNGEE. Trimming took off 0 bases at V and 6 bases at J, with 16 bases between the two ends. This CDR3 has 16 amino acids. CDR3 sequence (DNA): TGTGCCAGCAGCGTAGGAGGTGGAGTTGTGGGCAATGAGCAGTTCTTC. Translating it yields CASSVGGGVVGNEQFF.

This clonotype came up a few times. This chain links TRBV27 with TRBJ2-1, with TRBD2 matching 15 bases. Germline lookup yields CDR1 MNHEY and CDR2 SMNVEV (reference sequence). There are 14 residues in the CDR3. Trimming removed 8 bases from V and 6 bases from J; junction bases left unmatched: 2. The CDR3 sequence is CASGGLAGGNEQFF. CDR3 sequence (DNA): TGTGCCAGCGGGGGACTAGCGGGAGGCAATGAGCAGTTCTTC.

This clonotype has ten or more counts. This chain uses TRBV10-3 with TRBJ2-6; D is unclear. This CDR3 is 15 amino acids long. Trimming cost V 2 bases and J 0 bases, with 5 bases left between them. Germline V CDR1 and CDR2: ENHRY, SYGVKD. The CDR3 DNA reads as TGTGCCATCAGTGAGCAGGACTCTGGGGCCAACGTCCTGACTTTC. Protein product: CAISEQDSGANVLTF.

This clonotype was observed many times. The gene calls are TRBV20-1 and TRBJ2-7; D is ambiguous. V shed 3 bases and J shed 0 bases, with 6 bases lying between them. Germline V gives CDR1 DFQATT, CDR2 SNEGSKA (reference sequence). The CDR3 has 12 amino acids. CDR3 sequence: CSASSDSYEQYF. CDR3 nucleotide sequence: TGCAGTGCTAGTTCAGACTCCTACGAGCAGTACTTC.

This clonotype was seen a handful of times. The chain carries TRBV3-1 and TRBJ1-5; weak D call: TRBD1 (5 bases). This CDR3 has 15 residues. The V and J ends lost 4 bases and 5 bases respectively, with 15 bases between them. CDR1 and CDR2 from the germline V gene are LGHDT and YNNKEL (reference sequence). In DNA form, the CDR3 reads TGTGCCAGCAGCCCCCAGGGCGGGGTGGATCAGCCCCAGCATTTT. Translated, it gives CASSPQGGVDQPQHF.

This clonotype has more than one count but fewer than ten. The chain joins TRBV15 to TRBJ1-5, with D maybe TRBD1 (5 bases). Germline values: CDR1 LNHNV, CDR2 YYDKDF (reference sequence). The V and J ends lost 4 bases and 5 bases respectively, with 12 bases between them. The CDR3 contains 14 residues. The CDR3 nucleotides are TGTGCCACCAGCACAGACAGTCTGGATCAGCCCCAGCATTTT. Encoded protein: CATSTDSLDQPQHF.

J is TRBJ2-3 and V is TRBV10-1, with 7 nucleotides matching TRBD2. Germline V lookup: CDR1 WNHNN, CDR2 SYGVQD (reference sequence). The length of the CDR3 is 15 residues. V lost 6 bases and J lost 0; bases outside the gene matches: 6. In DNA form, the CDR3 reads TGCGCCAGCAGGGCGGGAGTTTCTAGCACAGATACGCAGTATTTT. Its protein is CASRAGVSSTDTQYF.

V usage is TRBV6-5 and J usage is TRBJ1-5; possibly TRBD1 for D (6 bases). The germline V gene encodes CDR1 MNHEY and CDR2 SVGAGI. The length of the CDR3 is 13 residues. The V gene lost 6 bases and the J gene lost 7 bases, with 13 bases spanning the gap. The CDR3 nucleotides read TGTGCCAGCAGGGTTGACAGGCGACAGCCCCAGCATTTT. Its translation: CASRVDRRQPQHF.

Ten or more counts support this clonotype. The gene calls are TRBV2 and TRBJ2-1, with D possibly matching TRBD2 (7 bases). Germline loops: CDR1 SNHLY, CDR2 FYNNEI. This CDR3 contains 14 residues. Trimming cost V 4 bases and J 7 bases, with 14 bases left between them. CDR3 bases: TGTGCCAGCAGTGTGGTGGGAGGGGGGAATGAGCAGTTCTTC. Its translation is CASSVVGGGNEQFF.

This clonotype is medium-sized by share. This chain connects TRBV28 to TRBJ2-7, with D possibly called TRBD1 or TRBD2 (5 bases each). The V and J ends lost 6 bases and 3 bases respectively, with 18 bases between them. CDR3 length: 15 residues. Germline CDR1 and CDR2: MDHEN and SYDVKM. CDR3 nucleotides: TGTGCCAGCAGGGGTCAGGAGCCGGGGCGCTACGAGCAGTACTTC. Protein product: CASRGQEPGRYEQYF. Using reference TRBV28 and TRBJ2-7 for the parts outside the CDR3, the full variable domain is DVKVTQSSRYLVKRTGEKVFLECVQDMDHENMFWYRQDPGLGLRLIYFSYDVKMKEKGDIPEGYSVSREKKERFSLILESASTNQTSMYLCASRGQEPGRYEQYFGPGTRLTVT.

This clonotype was detected only a few times. V is TRBV2 and J is TRBJ1-1; D possibly corresponds to TRBD1 (5 bases). Between the trimmed V and J ends, which lost 3 bases and 1 base, there was a span of 12 bases. Germline CDR1 is SNHLY and CDR2 is FYNNEI. The CDR3 consists of 15 residues. CDR3 loop: CASSDQGRANTEAFF. DNA for the CDR3: TGTGCCAGCAGTGACCAGGGCCGGGCGAACACTGAAGCTTTCTTT. Drawing the rest from reference TRBV2 and TRBJ1-1, the complete variable domain is EPEVTQTPSHQVTQMGQEVILRCVPISNHLYFYWYRQILGQKVEFLVSFYNNEISEKSEIFDDQFSVERPDGSNFTLKIRSTKLEDSAMYFCASSDQGRANTEAFFGQGTRLTVV.

The V and J genes are TRBV20-1 and TRBJ2-1, with 10 bases that match TRBD2. The germline CDR1 and CDR2 sequences are DFQATT and SNEGSKA (reference sequence). Trimming took 5 bases from V and 9 from J; bases not matched to a gene: 10. This CDR3 comprises 14 residues. The CDR3 nucleotides read TGCAGTGCTCCTCTAGCGGGAGAGGGTCGTGAGCAGTTCTTC. It encodes CSAPLAGEGREQFF.

V is TRBV7-9 and J is TRBJ1-6, with TRBD1 matching over 10 bases. Trimming at V came to 2 bases and at J to 8 bases, leaving 3 bases not matched to a gene. Germline V gene lookup returns CDR1 SEHNR and CDR2 FQNEAQ (reference sequence). The CDR3 consists of 15 residues. The DNA of the CDR3 is TGTGCCAGCAGCTTAAGACAGGGGGCAGATTCACCCCTCCACTTT. Translating gives CASSLRQGADSPLHF.

V usage is TRBV6-2 or TRBV6-3 and J usage is TRBJ1-2; the D gene is possibly TRBD1 (6 bases). Trimming took off 6 bases at V and 2 bases at J, with 10 bases between the two ends. The CDR3 runs 13 residues. Germline V gene lookup returns CDR1 MNHEY and CDR2 SVGEGT. In DNA, the CDR3 is TGTGCCAGCAGACCCCAGGGGAACTATGGCTACACCTTC. Its protein is CASRPQGNYGYTF.

The J gene is TRBJ2-7, the V gene TRBV6-6, with a tentative D call TRBD1 (6 bases). Germline V CDR1 and CDR2: MNHNY, SVGAGI (reference sequence). This CDR3 is 13 amino acids long. Trimming removed 5 bases from V and 7 bases from J, with 15 bases in between. The CDR3 reads CASSPPGVGEQYV. The CDR3 DNA reads as TGTGCCAGCAGTCCCCCAGGGGTGGGGGAGCAGTACGTC.

Note on this clonotype: This may come from a read error, since a much larger clone is one base off. This chain uses TRBV5-1 with TRBJ2-7; 7 bases map to TRBD1. CDR1 and CDR2 from the germline V gene are SGHRS and YFSETQ. The CDR3 runs 13 residues. CDR3 bases: TGCGCCAGCAGCGTGACAGGGTCTTACGAGCAGAACTTC. It encodes CASSVTGSYEQNF.